One sample yielded the 23 T cell receptor beta chains listed below, sequenced in a study of blood T cells in healthy people across ages. Primers used in a second PCR of about 7 to 11 cycles were a sample-barcoded 5' primer and a J-beta primer mix. Using its own MiXCR run on the 5' RACE reads, TCRdb lists one record per CDR3 protein. This table holds over 950,000 distinct CDR3 sequences, 51% found once. The sequenced sample was blood. These receptors all come from a woman aged 55-69 years in good health.

This chain joins TRBV6-6 and TRBJ2-1; TRBD2 matches at 13 bases. CDR1 and CDR2 (germline): MNHNY, SVGAGI (reference sequence). This CDR3 has 16 residues. V shed 5 bases and J 8 bases; nucleotides not matched to a gene: 9. The CDR3 is CASSKTSGRPGDEQFF. CDR3 DNA sequence: TGTGCCAGCAGTAAGACTAGCGGGAGGCCCGGGGATGAGCAGTTCTTC.

This sequence joins TRBV9 and TRBJ2-7, with TRBD2 identical over 11 bases. From germline, CDR1 is SGDLS and CDR2 YYNGEE. V shed 1 base and J 5 bases; nucleotides not matched to a gene: 5. The CDR3 sequence is 15 residues long. CDR3 amino acids: CASSVIGLAGHEQYF. The CDR3 nucleotides read TGTGCCAGCAGCGTAATTGGACTAGCGGGCCACGAGCAGTACTTC. The full variable domain, with the rest looked up from reference TRBV9 and TRBJ2-7, is DSGVTQTPKHLITATGQRVTLRCSPRSGDLSVYWYQQSLDQGLQFLIQYYNGEERAKGNILERFSAQQFPDLHSELNLSSLELGDSALYFCASSVIGLAGHEQYFGPGTRLTVT.

The chain employs TRBV4-3 and TRBJ2-1; no clear D gene. Germline assignment: CDR1 LGHNA and CDR2 YSLEER. The CDR3 has 16 residues. Between the trimmed V and J ends, which lost 0 bases and 0 bases, there was a span of 9 bases. CDR3 loop: CASSQESQSSYNEQFF. The CDR3, as DNA: TGCGCCAGCAGCCAAGAAAGCCAAAGCTCCTACAATGAGCAGTTCTTC.

This sequence joins TRBV18 and TRBJ1-5; D gene ambiguous. Germline V gives CDR1 KGHSH, CDR2 LQKENI. V was cut by 5 bases and J by 7 bases, with 12 bases left in between. This CDR3 contains 13 residues. CDR3 sequence reads: CASSGGQQQPQHF. CDR3 DNA sequence: TGTGCCAGCTCAGGCGGGCAGCAGCAGCCCCAGCATTTT.

The chain has TRBV4-1 and TRBJ2-5; D is possibly TRBD2 (6 bases). Trimming took off 1 base at V and 4 bases at J, with 16 bases between the two ends. The CDR3 totals 16 residues. CDR1 and CDR2 from the germline V gene are MGHRA and YSYEKL. CDR3 protein: CASSQGVGGMGETQYF. For the CDR3, the DNA is TGCGCCAGCAGCCAAGGCGTTGGGGGGATGGGAGAGACCCAGTACTTC.

This clonotype has more than one count but fewer than ten. The V gene is TRBV28, the J gene TRBJ2-7, with 11 positions matching TRBD1. Trimming removed 5 bases from V and 6 bases from J; junction bases left unmatched: 9. CDR3 length: 15 amino acids. CDR1 and CDR2 (germline): MDHEN, SYDVKM. CDR3 sequence: CASSASGTGGREQYF. CDR3 coding DNA: TGTGCCAGCAGTGCTTCCGGGACAGGGGGTCGCGAGCAGTACTTC.

This clonotype was counted between two and nine times. This sequence joins TRBV13 and TRBJ1-4, with 7 bases fitting TRBD1. J gave up 10 bases and V 5 bases, and 13 bases lay outside the gene matches. Looked up from germline, CDR1 is PRHDT and CDR2 is FYEKMQ (reference sequence). The CDR3 length is 15 residues. CDR3 in amino acids: CASSPRGGGNGKLFF. DNA for the CDR3: TGTGCCAGCAGCCCCCGCGGAGGGGGCAACGGAAAACTGTTTTTT.

This clonotype has a handful of counts. The chain couples TRBV6-2 or TRBV6-3 to TRBJ1-2; D gene unclear. The CDR3 spans 14 residues. Trimming cost V 6 bases and J 8 bases, with 19 bases left between them. Germline V lookup: CDR1 MNHEY, CDR2 SVGEGT. CDR3 bases: TGTGCCAGCAGATTTGGTTCATCGGGTCTGGGCTACACCTTC. Residues: CASRFGSSGLGYTF.

This clonotype showed up just a few times. The chain employs TRBV20-1 and TRBJ2-5, with 10 bases aligning to TRBD2. V was clipped by 5 bases and J by 2 bases; unmatched bases: 2. The CDR3 extends over 13 amino acids. The germline V gene encodes CDR1 DFQATT and CDR2 SNEGSKA (reference sequence). The CDR3 bases are TGCAGTGCTCCGACTAGCGGGCAAGAGACCCAGTACTTC. This sequence encodes CSAPTSGQETQYF.

This rearrangement joins TRBV28 to TRBJ2-5; 8 bases fit TRBD1. CDR1 and CDR2 from the germline V gene are MDHEN and SYDVKM. The trim removed 11 bases at V and 5 bases at J, leaving 10 bases unmatched. The CDR3 loop spans 13 amino acids. Here the CDR3 DNA reads TGTGCCGTCCGGGACAGGATGCGGGAGACCCAGTACTTC. Its protein is CAVRDRMRETQYF.

The chain recombines TRBV27 with TRBJ1-6; D is undetermined. The CDR3 totals 16 residues. Deletions cut 5 bases from V and 7 bases from J, with 18 bases between. The germline V gene encodes CDR1 MNHEY and CDR2 SMNVEV (reference sequence). The CDR3: CASSILGFGPNSPLHF. CDR3 coding DNA: TGTGCCAGCAGTATCCTTGGTTTCGGGCCAAATTCACCCCTCCACTTT.

V is TRBV2 and J is TRBJ2-1, with 8 bases fitting TRBD1. The CDR3 is made up of 15 amino acids. CDR1 is SNHLY and CDR2 is FYNNEI in the germline V gene. The V and J ends lost 5 bases and 6 bases, in that order; junction bases with no gene match: 9. The CDR3 is CASSSQLGQGNEQFF. The DNA for the CDR3 is TGTGCCAGCAGTTCTCAACTCGGACAGGGCAATGAGCAGTTCTTC.

The table lists this clonotype with a few counts. V is TRBV20-1 and J is TRBJ2-7, with D possibly called TRBD1 or TRBD2 (5 bases each). The CDR3 has 14 amino acids. Deletions cut 6 bases from V and 0 bases from J, with 15 bases between. CDR1 DFQATT and CDR2 SNEGSKA come from the germline V gene (reference sequence). The CDR3 protein is CSAPGRKLSYEQYF. Written as DNA, the CDR3 is TGCAGTGCCCCGGGACGGAAACTCTCCTACGAGCAGTACTTC.

There are many counts of this clonotype. The chain joins TRBV20-1 to TRBJ2-5; 8 bases agree with TRBD2. J lost 4 bases, V lost 3 bases, and 10 bases had no gene match. CDR1 and CDR2 (germline): DFQATT, SNEGSKA (reference sequence). This CDR3 has 15 amino acids. CDR3 residues: CSASGGGTRRETQYF. CDR3 coding DNA: TGCAGTGCTAGCGGAGGGGGGACTAGGAGAGAGACCCAGTACTTC.

CDR3 in amino acids: CASSQFENTEAFF. The CDR3 nucleotides read TGCGCCAGCAGCCAGTTTGAGAACACTGAAGCTTTCTTT. The chain links TRBV4-1 to TRBJ1-1; D is uncertain. Trimming cost V 3 bases and J 1 base, with 6 bases left between them. CDR1 is MGHRA, CDR2 YSYEKL, per germline. CDR3 length equals 13 residues.

This clonotype was seen only a few times. The chain links TRBV20-1 to TRBJ2-5, with 7 bases fitting TRBD2. The end of the DNA is better explained by TRBJ2-7, so the J call may be wrong. CDR1 DFQATT and CDR2 SNEGSKA come from the germline V gene (reference sequence). The CDR3 spans 13 residues. The CDR3 here is CSAAASGPYEQYF. The CDR3 DNA is TGCAGTGCTGCAGCTAGCGGACCGTACGAGCAGTACTTC.

This clonotype was found a few times. V and J are TRBV20-1 and TRBJ1-5, with no clear D. The ends were cut back, 6 bases at V and 0 bases at J, with 15 bases in the middle. The CDR3 contains 15 residues. Germline V CDR1 and CDR2: DFQATT, SNEGSKA (reference sequence). CDR3 region: CSARPSENSNQPQHF. For the CDR3, the DNA is TGCAGTGCCAGACCGTCGGAGAATAGCAATCAGCCCCAGCATTTT.

The chain employs TRBV6-1 and TRBJ2-7; the match to TRBD2 covers 8 bases. J was trimmed by 1 base and V by 10 bases; bases with no gene match: 9. This CDR3 region has 14 residues. Germline V gene sequence: CDR1 MNHNS, CDR2 SASEGT. The CDR3 region is CATLRGRSSYEQYF. Here the CDR3 DNA reads TGTGCCACCCTCCGCGGGAGGTCTTCCTACGAGCAGTACTTC.

This clonotype came up a few times. The gene calls are TRBV7-9 and TRBJ2-3, with 10 nucleotides matching TRBD1. The CDR3 totals 16 residues. In germline, CDR1 is SEHNR, CDR2 FQNEAQ (reference sequence). The V segment lost 6 bases and the J segment 2 bases; nucleotides outside the gene matches: 8. The CDR3 sequence is CASRRSGTGVTDTQYF. The CDR3 DNA reads as TGTGCCAGCAGACGATCGGGGACAGGGGTCACAGATACGCAGTATTTT.

The chain carries TRBV12-3 or TRBV12-4 and TRBJ1-2; D gene unclear. CDR3 length: 15 amino acids. V gave up 5 bases and J gave up 4 bases, with 17 bases separating them. The CDR3 loop is CASSLLATLSYGYTF. The CDR3, as DNA: TGTGCCAGCAGTCTCCTCGCGACACTTTCCTATGGCTACACCTTC.

This clonotype was seen a few times. This sequence joins TRBV12-3 or TRBV12-4 and TRBJ1-5; D not certain. The CDR3 consists of 18 residues. Trimming cost V 3 bases and J 0 bases, with 18 bases left between them. The chain's CDR3 is CASSFWEREHTSNQPQHF. CDR3 bases: TGTGCCAGCAGTTTTTGGGAAAGAGAACACACTAGCAATCAGCCCCAGCATTTT.

This clonotype was recorded only once. This chain joins TRBV4-2 and TRBJ2-7; 8 nucleotides line up with TRBD2. CDR1 and CDR2 from the germline V gene are LGHNA and YNFKEQ. Germline trimming cut 2 bases from V and 6 bases from J; bases unmatched to any gene: 9. This CDR3 has 15 residues. This chain's CDR3 is CASSQPAGGRVEQYF. The DNA for the CDR3 is TGTGCCAGCAGCCAACCCGCGGGGGGCAGGGTCGAGCAGTACTTC.

This clonotype has only a few counts. The V call is TRBV6-5, the J call TRBJ2-2, with D maybe TRBD2 (6 bases). The CDR3 covers 16 residues. CDR1 is MNHEY, CDR2 SVGAGI, per germline. V shed 2 bases and J shed 5 bases, with 15 bases lying between them. In nucleotides, the CDR3 is TGTGCCAGCAGTTACCGGCTAGCGCTTCGGACCGGGGAGCTGTTTTTT. Protein: CASSYRLALRTGELFF.